This TCR beta chain was sequenced during a study of cytomegalovirus exposure and HLA in healthy donors. On this clone itself: Its target is not known.

Germline V gene lookup returns CDR1 SGHDT and CDR2 YYEEEE. The CDR3 contains 16 residues. The V and J ends lost 0 bases and 0 bases respectively, with 11 bases between them. Vbeta (60) and Jbeta (13) primers were used in the PCR. Using immunoSEQ multiplex PCR, the repertoire was profiled, and TCRdb retains in-frame clones only, with some absent. The sample lists about 150,000 clones, about 82% seen once, with 3% to 3.5% in the top ten. Study findings and constraints: Highly shared variants forming one cluster were likely a sequencing artifact.

The chain couples TRBV5-6 to TRBJ2-3; D not resolved. This sequence was found in a male donor in good health and CMV-seronegative. The specimen was PBMCs. The CDR3 is CASSLARSPSTDTQYF. The CDR3 DNA reads as TGTGCCAGCAGCTTGGCCCGGAGTCCTAGCACAGATACGCAGTATTTT.